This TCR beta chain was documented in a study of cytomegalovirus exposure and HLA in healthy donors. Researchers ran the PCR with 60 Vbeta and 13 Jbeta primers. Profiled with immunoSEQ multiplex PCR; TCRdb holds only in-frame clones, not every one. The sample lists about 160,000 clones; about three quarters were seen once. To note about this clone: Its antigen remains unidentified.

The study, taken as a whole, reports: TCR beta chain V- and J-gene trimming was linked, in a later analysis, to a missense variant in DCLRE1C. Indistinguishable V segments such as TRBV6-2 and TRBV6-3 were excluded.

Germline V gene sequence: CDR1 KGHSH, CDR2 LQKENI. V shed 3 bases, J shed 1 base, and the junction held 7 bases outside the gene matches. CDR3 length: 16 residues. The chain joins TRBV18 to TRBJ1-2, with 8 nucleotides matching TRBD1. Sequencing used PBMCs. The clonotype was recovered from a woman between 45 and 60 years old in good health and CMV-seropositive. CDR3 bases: TGTGCCAGCTCACCCGGACAGGGATCCTTTAACTATGGCTACACCTTC. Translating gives CASSPGQGSFNYGYTF. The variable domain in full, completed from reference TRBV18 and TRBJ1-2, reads NAGVMQNPRHLVRRRGQEARLRCSPMKGHSHVYWYRQLPEEGLKFMVYLQKENIIDESGMPKERFSAEFPKEGPSILRIQQVVRGDSAAYFCASSPGQGSFNYGYTFGSGTRLTVV.